The 5 T cell receptor beta chains below were found in one sample sequenced in a study of CD8 T cells in Susac syndrome. RNA amounts of roughly 0.45 to 1 ug underwent reverse transcription with random hexamers. In TCRdb, the immunoSEQ multiplex PCR reads were re-called with MiXCR into one record per CDR3 protein. Among 250,000 to 350,000 distinct CDR3 sequences listed, 80% to 90% were seen once. The material sequenced was CD8+ T cells from PBMCs. These receptors were taken from a human donor with multiple sclerosis.

The V and J genes are TRBV12-3 or TRBV12-4 and TRBJ1-5, with TRBD1 as a possible D gene (6 bases). V shed 6 bases and J shed 1 base, with 10 bases lying between them. This CDR3 is built from 14 residues. The chain's CDR3 is CASRPDRSNQPQHF. The CDR3 nucleotides read TGTGCCAGCAGACCGGACAGAAGCAATCAGCCCCAGCATTTT.

The V gene is TRBV12-5, the J gene TRBJ1-4; 8 nucleotides line up with TRBD1. This CDR3 is built from 16 residues. V dropped 5 bases and J dropped 8; count of bases not matched to a gene: 13. From germline, CDR1 is LGHNT and CDR2 FRNRAP. CDR3 sequence (DNA): TGTGCTAGTGGTCCTCCCTCACAGGGGGTGTGGGAAAAACTGTTTTTT. Translated, it gives CASGPPSQGVWEKLFF.

This chain joins TRBV30 and TRBJ1-6; D is unclear. Germline V gives CDR1 GTSNPN, CDR2 SVGIG (reference sequence). With 3 bases removed from V and 3 bases from J, the gap between germline ends came to 12 bases. The CDR3 covers 15 residues. The CDR3 reads CAWSYSPGYNSPLHF. Here the CDR3 DNA reads TGTGCCTGGAGCTACTCCCCAGGCTATAATTCACCCCTCCACTTT. Together with reference TRBV30 and TRBJ1-6, the CDR3 gives the full variable domain: SQTIHQWPATLVQPVGSPLSLECTVEGTSNPNLYWYRQAAGRGLQLLFYSVGIGQISSEVPQNLSASRPQDRQFILSSKKLLLSDSGFYLCAWSYSPGYNSPLHFGNGTRLTVT.

The table lists this clonotype with a few counts. The V gene is TRBV9, the J gene TRBJ2-1; 10 bases agree with TRBD2. With V trimmed by 0 bases and J by 8 bases, 8 bases remained unmatched. CDR3 length: 16 amino acids. CDR1 and CDR2 (germline): SGDLS, YYNGEE. CDR3 in DNA: TGTGCCAGCAGCGTAGTTCCTAGCGGGAGAGGGGATGAGCAGTTCTTC. Translating it yields CASSVVPSGRGDEQFF.

The V and J genes are TRBV2 and TRBJ2-1; the D gene could be TRBD1 or TRBD2 (5 bases each). V lost 9 bases to trimming and J lost 4 bases, with 7 bases between them. The CDR3 spans 11 residues. Germline loops: CDR1 SNHLY, CDR2 FYNNEI. Here the CDR3 DNA reads TGTGCCAGTGAGGGGTACAATGAGCAGTTCTTC. Amino acid sequence: CASEGYNEQFF.